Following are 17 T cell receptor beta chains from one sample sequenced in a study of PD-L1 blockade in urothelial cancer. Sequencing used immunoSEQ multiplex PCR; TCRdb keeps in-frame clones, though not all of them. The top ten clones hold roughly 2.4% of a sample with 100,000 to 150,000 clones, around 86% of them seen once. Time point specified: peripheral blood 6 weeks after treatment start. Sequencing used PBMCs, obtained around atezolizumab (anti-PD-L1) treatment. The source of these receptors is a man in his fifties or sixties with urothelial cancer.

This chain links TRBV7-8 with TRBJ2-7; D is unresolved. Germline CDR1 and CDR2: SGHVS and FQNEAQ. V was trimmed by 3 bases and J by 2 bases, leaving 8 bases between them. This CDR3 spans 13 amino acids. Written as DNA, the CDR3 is TGTGCCAGCAGCTTTCTGGCCCCCTACGAGCAGTACTTC. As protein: CASSFLAPYEQYF.

The CDR3 sequence is CASSTGQGRNTEAFF. The DNA of the CDR3 is TGTGCCAGCAGCACTGGACAGGGTCGAAACACTGAAGCTTTCTTT. The V call is TRBV7-8, the J call TRBJ1-1, with 8 nucleotides matching TRBD1. After removal of 5 bases from V and 2 bases from J, the junction contained 7 bases not matched to a gene. The CDR3 is made up of 15 amino acids. CDR1 is SGHVS and CDR2 is FQNEAQ in the germline V gene.

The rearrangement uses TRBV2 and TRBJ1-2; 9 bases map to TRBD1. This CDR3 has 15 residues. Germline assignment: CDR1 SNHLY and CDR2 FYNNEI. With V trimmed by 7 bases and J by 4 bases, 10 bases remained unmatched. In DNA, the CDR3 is TGTGCCAGCACCTCCGGACAGGGGAGGCTCTATGGCTACACCTTC. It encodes CASTSGQGRLYGYTF.

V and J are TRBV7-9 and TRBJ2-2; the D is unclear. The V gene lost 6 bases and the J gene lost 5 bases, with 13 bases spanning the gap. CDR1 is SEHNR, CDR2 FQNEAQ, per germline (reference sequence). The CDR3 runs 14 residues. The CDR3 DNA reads TGTGCCAGCAGATCGATCACCGGGACCGGGGAGCTGTTTTTT. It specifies CASRSITGTGELFF.

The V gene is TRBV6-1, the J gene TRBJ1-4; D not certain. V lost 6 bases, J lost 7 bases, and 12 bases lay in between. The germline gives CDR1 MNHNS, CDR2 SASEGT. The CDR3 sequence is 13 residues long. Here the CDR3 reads CASRLPGLEKLFF. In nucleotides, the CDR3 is TGTGCCAGCAGACTGCCAGGCCTTGAAAAACTGTTTTTT.

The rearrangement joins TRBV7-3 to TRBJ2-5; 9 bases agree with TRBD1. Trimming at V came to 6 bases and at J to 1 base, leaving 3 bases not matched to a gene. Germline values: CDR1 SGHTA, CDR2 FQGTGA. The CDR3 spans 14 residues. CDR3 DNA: TGTGCCAGCAGTACAGGGGGCGTCCAAGAGACCCAGTACTTC. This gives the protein CASSTGGVQETQYF.

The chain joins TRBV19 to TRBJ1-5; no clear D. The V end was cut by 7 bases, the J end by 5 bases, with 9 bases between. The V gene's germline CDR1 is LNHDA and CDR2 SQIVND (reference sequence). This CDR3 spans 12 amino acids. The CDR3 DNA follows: TGTGCCAGTAATGACGGGTATCAGCCCCAGCATTTT. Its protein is CASNDGYQPQHF.

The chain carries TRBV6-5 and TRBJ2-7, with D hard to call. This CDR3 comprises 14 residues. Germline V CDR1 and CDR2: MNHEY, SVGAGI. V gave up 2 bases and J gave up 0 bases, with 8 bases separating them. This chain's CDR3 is CASSYGLSSYEQYF. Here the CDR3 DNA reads TGTGCCAGCAGTTACGGGCTGAGCTCCTACGAGCAGTACTTC.

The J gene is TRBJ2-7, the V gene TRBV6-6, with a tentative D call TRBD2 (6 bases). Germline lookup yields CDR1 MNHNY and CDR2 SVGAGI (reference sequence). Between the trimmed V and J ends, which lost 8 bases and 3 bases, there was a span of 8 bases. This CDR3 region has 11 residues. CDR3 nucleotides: TGTGCCAGCGGAGGGCTCTACGAGCAGTACTTC. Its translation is CASGGLYEQYF.

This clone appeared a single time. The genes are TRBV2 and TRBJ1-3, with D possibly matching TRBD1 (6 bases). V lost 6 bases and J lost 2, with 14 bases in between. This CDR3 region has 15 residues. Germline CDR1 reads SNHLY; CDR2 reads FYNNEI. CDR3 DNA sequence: TGTGCCAGCAGGAACAGGGTTATGACTGGAAACACCATATATTTT. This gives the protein CASRNRVMTGNTIYF.

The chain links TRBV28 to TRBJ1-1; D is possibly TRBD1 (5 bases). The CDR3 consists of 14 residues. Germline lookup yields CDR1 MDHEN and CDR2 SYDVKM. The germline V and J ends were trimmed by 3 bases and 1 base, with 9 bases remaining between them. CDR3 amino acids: CASSFGDRNTEAFF. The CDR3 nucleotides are TGTGCCAGCAGTTTTGGCGACAGGAACACTGAAGCTTTCTTT.

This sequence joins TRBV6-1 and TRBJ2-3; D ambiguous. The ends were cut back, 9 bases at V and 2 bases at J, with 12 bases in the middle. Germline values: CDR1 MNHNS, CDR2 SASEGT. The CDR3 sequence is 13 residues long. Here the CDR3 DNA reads TGTGCCAGATATATACAGAACACAGATACGCAGTATTTT. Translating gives CARYIQNTDTQYF.

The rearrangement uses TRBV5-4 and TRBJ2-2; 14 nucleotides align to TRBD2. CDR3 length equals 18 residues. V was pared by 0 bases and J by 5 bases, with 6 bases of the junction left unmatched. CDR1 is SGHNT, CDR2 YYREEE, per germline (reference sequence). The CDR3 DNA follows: TGTGCCAGCAGCTTGGGGACTAGCGGGAGGCGGGGGACCGGGGAGCTGTTTTTT. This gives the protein CASSLGTSGRRGTGELFF.

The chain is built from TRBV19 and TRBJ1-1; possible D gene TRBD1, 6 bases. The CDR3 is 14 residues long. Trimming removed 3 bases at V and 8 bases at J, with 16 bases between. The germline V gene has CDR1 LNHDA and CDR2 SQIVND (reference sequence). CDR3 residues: CASSIPAGANEAFF. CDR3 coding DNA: TGTGCCAGTAGTATCCCAGCAGGGGCTAACGAAGCTTTCTTT.

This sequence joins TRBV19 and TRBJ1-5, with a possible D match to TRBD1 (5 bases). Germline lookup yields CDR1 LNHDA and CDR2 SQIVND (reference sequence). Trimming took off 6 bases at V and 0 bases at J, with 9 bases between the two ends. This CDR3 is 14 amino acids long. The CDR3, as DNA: TGTGCCAGTAGGGACAAGATTAGCAATCAGCCCCAGCATTTT. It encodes CASRDKISNQPQHF.

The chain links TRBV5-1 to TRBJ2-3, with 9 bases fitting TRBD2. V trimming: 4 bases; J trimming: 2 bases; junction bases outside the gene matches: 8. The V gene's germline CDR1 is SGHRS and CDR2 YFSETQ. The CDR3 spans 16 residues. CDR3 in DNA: TGCGCCAGCAGCCTACTGGAGCGGGAGGTCACAGATACGCAGTATTTT. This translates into CASSLLEREVTDTQYF.

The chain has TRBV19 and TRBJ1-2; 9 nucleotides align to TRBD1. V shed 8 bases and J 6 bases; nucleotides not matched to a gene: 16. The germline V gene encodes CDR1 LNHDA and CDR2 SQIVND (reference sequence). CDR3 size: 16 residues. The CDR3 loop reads CASGETGGPPADGYTF. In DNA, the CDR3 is TGTGCCAGTGGTGAGACAGGGGGTCCACCAGCAGATGGCTACACCTTC.